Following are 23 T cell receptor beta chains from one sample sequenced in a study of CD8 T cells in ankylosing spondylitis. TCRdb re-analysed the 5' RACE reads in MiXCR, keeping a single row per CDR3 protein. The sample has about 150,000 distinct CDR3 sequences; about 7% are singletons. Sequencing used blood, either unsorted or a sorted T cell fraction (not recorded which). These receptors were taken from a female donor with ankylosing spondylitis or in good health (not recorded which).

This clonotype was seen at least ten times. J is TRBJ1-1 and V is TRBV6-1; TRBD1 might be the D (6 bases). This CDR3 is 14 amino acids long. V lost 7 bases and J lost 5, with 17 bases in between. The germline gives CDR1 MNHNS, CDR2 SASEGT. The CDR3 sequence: CASTPEGGGTEAFF. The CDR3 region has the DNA TGTGCCAGCACCCCCGAAGGGGGAGGGACTGAAGCTTTCTTT.

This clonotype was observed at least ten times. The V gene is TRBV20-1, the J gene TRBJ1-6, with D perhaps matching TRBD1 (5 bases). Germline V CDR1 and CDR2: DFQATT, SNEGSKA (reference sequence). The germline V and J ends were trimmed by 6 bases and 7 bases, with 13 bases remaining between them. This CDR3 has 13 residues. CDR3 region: CSARAGQNSPLHF. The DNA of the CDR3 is TGCAGTGCAAGGGCAGGGCAAAATTCACCCCTCCACTTT.

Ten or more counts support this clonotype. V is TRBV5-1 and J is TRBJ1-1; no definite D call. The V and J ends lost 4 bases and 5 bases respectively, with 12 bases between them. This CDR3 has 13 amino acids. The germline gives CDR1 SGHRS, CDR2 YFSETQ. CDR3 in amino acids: CASSPRVWTEAFF. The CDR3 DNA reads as TGCGCCAGCAGCCCACGGGTTTGGACTGAAGCTTTCTTT.

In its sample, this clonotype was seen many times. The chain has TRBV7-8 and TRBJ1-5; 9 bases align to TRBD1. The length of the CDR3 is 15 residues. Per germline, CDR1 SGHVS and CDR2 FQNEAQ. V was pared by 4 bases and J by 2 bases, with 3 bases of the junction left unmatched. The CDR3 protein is CASSSNRGRNQPQHF. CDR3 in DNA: TGTGCCAGCAGCTCAAACAGGGGGCGCAATCAGCCCCAGCATTTT.

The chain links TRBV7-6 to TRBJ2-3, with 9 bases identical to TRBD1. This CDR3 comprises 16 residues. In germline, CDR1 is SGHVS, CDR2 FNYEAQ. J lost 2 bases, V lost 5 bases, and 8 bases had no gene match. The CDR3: CASSAHGQGPTDTQYF. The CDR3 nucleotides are TGTGCCAGCAGCGCTCATGGACAGGGGCCCACAGATACGCAGTATTTT.

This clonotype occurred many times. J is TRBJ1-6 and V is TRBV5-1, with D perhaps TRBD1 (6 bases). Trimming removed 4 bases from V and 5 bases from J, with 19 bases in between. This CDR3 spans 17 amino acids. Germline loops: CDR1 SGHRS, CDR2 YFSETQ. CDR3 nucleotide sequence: TGCGCCAGCAGCACGACCCCCGGACAGACAAATAATTCACCCCTCCACTTT. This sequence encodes CASSTTPGQTNNSPLHF.

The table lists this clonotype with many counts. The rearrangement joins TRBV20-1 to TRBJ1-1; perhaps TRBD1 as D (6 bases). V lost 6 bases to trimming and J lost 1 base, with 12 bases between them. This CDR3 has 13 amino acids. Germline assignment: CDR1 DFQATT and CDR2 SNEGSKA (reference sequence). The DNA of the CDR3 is TGCAGTGCACATACAGGGAAGAACACTGAAGCTTTCTTT. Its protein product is CSAHTGKNTEAFF.

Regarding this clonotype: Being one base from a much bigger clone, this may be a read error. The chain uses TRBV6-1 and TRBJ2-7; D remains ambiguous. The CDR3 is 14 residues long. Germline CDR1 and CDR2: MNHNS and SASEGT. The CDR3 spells CATSGSFSRYEQYF. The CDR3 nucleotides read TGTGCCACCAGTGGGTCCTTTTCGAGGTACGAGCAGTACTTC.

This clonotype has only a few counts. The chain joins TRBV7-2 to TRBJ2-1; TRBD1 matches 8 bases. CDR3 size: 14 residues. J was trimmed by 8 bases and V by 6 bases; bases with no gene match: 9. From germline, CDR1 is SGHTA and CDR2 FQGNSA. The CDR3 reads CASSRGQGGDEQFF. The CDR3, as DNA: TGTGCCAGCAGTCGCGGACAGGGAGGAGATGAGCAGTTCTTC.

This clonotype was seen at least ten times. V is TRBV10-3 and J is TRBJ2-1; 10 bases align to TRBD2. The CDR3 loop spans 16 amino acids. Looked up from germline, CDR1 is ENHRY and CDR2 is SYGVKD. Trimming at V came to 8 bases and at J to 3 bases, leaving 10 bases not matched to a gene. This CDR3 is CAIHPERGGIYNEQFF. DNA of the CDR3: TGTGCCATCCACCCCGAGCGGGGGGGCATCTACAATGAGCAGTTCTTC.

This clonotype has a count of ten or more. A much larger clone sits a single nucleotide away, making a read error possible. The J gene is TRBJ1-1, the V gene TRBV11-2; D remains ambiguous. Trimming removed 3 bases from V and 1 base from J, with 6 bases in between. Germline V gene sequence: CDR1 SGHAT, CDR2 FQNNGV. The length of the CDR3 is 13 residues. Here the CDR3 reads CASSFDGNTEAFF. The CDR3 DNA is TGTGCCAGCAGCTTCGACGGGAACACTGAAGCTTTCTTT.

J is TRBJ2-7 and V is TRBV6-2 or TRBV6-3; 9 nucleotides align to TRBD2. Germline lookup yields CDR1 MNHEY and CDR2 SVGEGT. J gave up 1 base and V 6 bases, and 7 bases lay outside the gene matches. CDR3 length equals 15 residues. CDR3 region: CASRDPGLASYEQYF. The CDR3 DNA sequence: TGTGCCAGCAGAGACCCGGGACTAGCATCCTACGAGCAGTACTTC.

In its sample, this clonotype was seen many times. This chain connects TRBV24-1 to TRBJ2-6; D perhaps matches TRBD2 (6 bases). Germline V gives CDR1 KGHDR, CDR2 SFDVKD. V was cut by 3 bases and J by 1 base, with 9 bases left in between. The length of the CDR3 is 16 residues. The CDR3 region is CATSDGGNSGANVLTF. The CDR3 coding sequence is TGTGCCACCAGTGATGGGGGGAATTCTGGGGCCAACGTCCTGACTTTC.

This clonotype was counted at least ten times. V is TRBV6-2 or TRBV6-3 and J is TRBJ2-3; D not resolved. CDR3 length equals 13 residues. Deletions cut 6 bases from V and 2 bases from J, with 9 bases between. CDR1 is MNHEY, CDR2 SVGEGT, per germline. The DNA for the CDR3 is TGTGCCAGCAGCCCGGAATACACAGATACGCAGTATTTT. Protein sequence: CASSPEYTDTQYF.

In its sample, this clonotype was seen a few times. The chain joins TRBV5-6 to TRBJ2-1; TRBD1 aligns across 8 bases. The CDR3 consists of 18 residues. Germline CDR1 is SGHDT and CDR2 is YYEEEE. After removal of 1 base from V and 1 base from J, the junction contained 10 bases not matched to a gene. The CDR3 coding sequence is TGTGCCAGCAGCTTGAGGCAGGGGGCCCCCTCATCCTACAATGAGCAGTTCTTC. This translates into CASSLRQGAPSSYNEQFF.

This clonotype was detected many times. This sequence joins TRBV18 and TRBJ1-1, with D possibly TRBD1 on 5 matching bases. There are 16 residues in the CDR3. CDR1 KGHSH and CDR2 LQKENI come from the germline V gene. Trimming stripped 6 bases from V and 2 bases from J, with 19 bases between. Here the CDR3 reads CASSLAGLGGNTEAFF. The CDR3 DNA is TGTGCCAGCTCCCTTGCGGGGCTTGGGGGAAACACTGAAGCTTTCTTT.

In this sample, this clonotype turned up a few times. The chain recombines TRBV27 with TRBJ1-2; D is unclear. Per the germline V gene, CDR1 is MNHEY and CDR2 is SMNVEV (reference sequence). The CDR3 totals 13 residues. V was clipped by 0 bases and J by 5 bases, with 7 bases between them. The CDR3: CASSLSPLYGYTF. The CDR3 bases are TGTGCCAGCAGTTTATCCCCCCTTTATGGCTACACCTTC.

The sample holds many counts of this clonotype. CDR3 amino acids: CASSRENSYNSPLHF. In DNA, the CDR3 is TGTGCCAGCAGTAGGGAGAACTCCTATAATTCACCCCTCCACTTT. The chain couples TRBV2 to TRBJ1-6; D not resolved. CDR3 length equals 15 residues. CDR1 SNHLY and CDR2 FYNNEI come from the germline V gene. The V end lost 5 bases, the J end lost 0 bases, and 8 bases lay between the germline ends.

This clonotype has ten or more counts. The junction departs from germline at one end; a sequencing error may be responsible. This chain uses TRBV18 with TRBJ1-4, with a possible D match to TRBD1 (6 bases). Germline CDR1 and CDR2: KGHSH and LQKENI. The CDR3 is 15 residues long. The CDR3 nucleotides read TGTGCCAGCTCATCACCGGGGGCTGCTAATGAAAAACTGTTTTTT. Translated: CASSSPGAANEKLFF.

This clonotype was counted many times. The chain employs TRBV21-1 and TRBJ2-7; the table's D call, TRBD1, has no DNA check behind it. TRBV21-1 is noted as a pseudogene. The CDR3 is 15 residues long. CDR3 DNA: TGTGCCAGCAGCAAAGTCACGACGCCCCACTACGAGCAGTACTTC. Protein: CASSKVTTPHYEQYF.

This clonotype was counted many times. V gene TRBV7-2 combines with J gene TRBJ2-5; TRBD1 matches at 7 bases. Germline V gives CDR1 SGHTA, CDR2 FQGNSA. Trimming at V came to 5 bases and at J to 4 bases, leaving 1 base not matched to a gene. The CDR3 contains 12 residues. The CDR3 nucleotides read TGTGCCAGCAGCCGACAGGGAGAGACCCAGTACTTC. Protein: CASSRQGETQYF.

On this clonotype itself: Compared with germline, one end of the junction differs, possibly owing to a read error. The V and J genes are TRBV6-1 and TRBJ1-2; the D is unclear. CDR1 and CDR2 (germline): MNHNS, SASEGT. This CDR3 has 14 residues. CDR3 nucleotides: TGTGCCAGCAGTGATGCGGGCGCTAACTCTGGCTACACCTTC. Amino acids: CASSDAGANSGYTF.

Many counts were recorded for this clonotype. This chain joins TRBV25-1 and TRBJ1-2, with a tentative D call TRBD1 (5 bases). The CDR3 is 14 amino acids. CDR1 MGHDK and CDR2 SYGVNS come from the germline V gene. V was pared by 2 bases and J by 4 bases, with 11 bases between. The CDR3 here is CASSERGAAYGYTF. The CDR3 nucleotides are TGTGCCAGCAGTGAACGTGGGGCAGCCTATGGCTACACCTTC.